One sample yielded the 22 T cell receptor beta chains listed below, sequenced in a study of identical twins. MiXCR, run by TCRdb on the 5' RACE reads, gives a single entry per CDR3 protein. Of hundreds of thousands of distinct CDR3 sequences detected, around 6.8% appear once; the ten largest clones hold less than 2%. This same sample was also taken into another study, of yellow fever vaccine responses in identical twins.

The sequenced sample consisted of memory (CD45RO+) T cells sorted from blood. These receptors were taken from a woman in her late teens or twenties in good health.

This clonotype was counted at least ten times. V usage is TRBV7-8 and J usage is TRBJ2-5, with D unclear. The CDR3 is made up of 14 amino acids. Trimming removed 2 bases from V and 4 bases from J, with 11 bases in between. The germline gives CDR1 SGHVS, CDR2 FQNEAQ. CDR3 amino acids: CASSLWSGIETQYF. The CDR3 region has the DNA TGTGCCAGCAGCTTATGGTCTGGGATAGAGACCCAGTACTTC.

This clonotype was counted between two and nine times. The chain employs TRBV18 and TRBJ1-1; 8 bases align to TRBD1. In germline, CDR1 is KGHSH, CDR2 LQKENI. J was trimmed by 8 bases and V by 2 bases; bases with no gene match: 13. This CDR3 is 16 amino acids long. Written as DNA, the CDR3 is TGTGCCAGCTCACCAGGGACAGGCGGAACTAATTTAGAAGCTTTCTTT. Its protein is CASSPGTGGTNLEAFF. The full variable domain, in which reference TRBV18 and TRBJ1-1 provide the parts outside the CDR3, is NAGVMQNPRHLVRRRGQEARLRCSPMKGHSHVYWYRQLPEEGLKFMVYLQKENIIDESGMPKERFSAEFPKEGPSILRIQQVVRGDSAAYFCASSPGTGGTNLEAFFGQGTRLTVV.

The J gene is TRBJ2-5, the V gene TRBV4-1; 7 nucleotides agree with TRBD1. CDR3 size: 14 residues. Germline values: CDR1 MGHRA, CDR2 YSYEKL. The J segment lost 5 bases and the V segment lost 3 bases, leaving 6 bases of the junction unmatched. The CDR3 region is CASSHTGVEETQYF. Written as DNA, the CDR3 is TGCGCCAGCAGCCACACAGGGGTTGAGGAGACCCAGTACTTC.

This rearrangement joins TRBV30 to TRBJ2-3; 11 bases align to TRBD2. The CDR3 loop spans 14 amino acids. The germline CDR1 and CDR2 sequences are GTSNPN and SVGIG (reference sequence). The V segment lost 2 bases and the J segment 3 bases; nucleotides outside the gene matches: 1. This chain's CDR3 is CAWSLAGGTDTQYF. The CDR3, as DNA: TGTGCCTGGAGTCTAGCGGGGGGAACAGATACGCAGTATTTT. Combining the CDR3 with reference TRBV30 and TRBJ2-3 gives the whole variable domain SQTIHQWPATLVQPVGSPLSLECTVEGTSNPNLYWYRQAAGRGLQLLFYSVGIGQISSEVPQNLSASRPQDRQFILSSKKLLLSDSGFYLCAWSLAGGTDTQYFGPGTRLTVL.

The chain has TRBV5-8 and TRBJ1-5; D is ambiguous. This CDR3 has 15 residues. Germline loops: CDR1 SGHTS, CDR2 YDEGEE. The germline V and J ends were trimmed by 0 bases and 2 bases, with 9 bases remaining between them. In DNA, the CDR3 is TGTGCCAGCAGCTTGGGGCTATTGGGCAATCAGCCCCAGCATTTT. The encoded protein is CASSLGLLGNQPQHF.

The sample holds many counts of this clonotype. The V and J genes are TRBV12-3 or TRBV12-4 and TRBJ2-1, with 9 bases that match TRBD2. J gave up 13 bases and V 6 bases, and 4 bases lay outside the gene matches. The CDR3 contains 11 residues. The CDR3 DNA reads TGTGCCAGCAGCCTAGCGGGATTCCAGTTCTTC. Encoded protein: CASSLAGFQFF.

This clonotype occurred a few times. The chain links TRBV7-9 to TRBJ2-5; D perhaps matches TRBD1 (6 bases). From germline, CDR1 is SEHNR and CDR2 FQNEAQ (reference sequence). The germline V and J ends were trimmed by 1 base and 3 bases, with 6 bases remaining between them. The CDR3 sequence is 13 residues long. The CDR3 nucleotides read TGTGCCAGCAGCTTAGACAGGGAAGAGACCCAGTACTTC. It codes for CASSLDREETQYF.

CDR3 amino acids: CASSSSGVAGSDTQYF. The CDR3 nucleotides read TGTGCCAGCAGCTCATCCGGGGTAGCGGGGTCCGATACGCAGTATTTT. The rearrangement links TRBV5-8 to TRBJ2-3, with TRBD2 identical over 8 bases. V shed 3 bases and J 6 bases; nucleotides not matched to a gene: 12. The CDR3 covers 16 residues. Germline V CDR1 and CDR2: SGHTS, YDEGEE. Using reference TRBV5-8 and TRBJ2-3 for the parts outside the CDR3, the full variable domain is EAGVTQSPTHLIKTRGQQATLRCSPISGHTSVYWYQQALGLGLQFLLWYDEGEERNRGNFPPRFSGRQFPNYSSELNVNALELEDSALYLCASSSSGVAGSDTQYFGPGTRLTVL.

This clonotype was picked up a small number of times. The chain employs TRBV12-3 or TRBV12-4 and TRBJ1-1, with D unresolved. The CDR3 contains 16 residues. V was cut by 3 bases and J by 6 bases, with 20 bases left in between. CDR3 DNA: TGTGCCAGCAGTTTTAGGATAGGGCCCCTACCGTCTGAAGCTTTCTTT. It is translated as CASSFRIGPLPSEAFF.

V and J are TRBV28 and TRBJ2-5; D is unresolved. V was clipped by 2 bases and J by 0 bases, with 10 bases between them. The germline gives CDR1 MDHEN, CDR2 SYDVKM. This CDR3 region has 15 residues. The CDR3 reads CASSLRDAHQETQYF. CDR3 bases: TGTGCCAGCAGTTTAAGAGACGCACACCAAGAGACCCAGTACTTC.

This clonotype was seen a handful of times. The V gene is TRBV5-1, the J gene TRBJ2-6; D not certain. This CDR3 is built from 16 residues. The V gene lost 4 bases and the J gene lost 0 bases, with 11 bases spanning the gap. CDR1 and CDR2 from the germline V gene are SGHRS and YFSETQ. As DNA, the CDR3 is TGCGCCAGCAGCCAACAGCTCTCCTCTGGGGCCAACGTCCTGACTTTC. Its translation is CASSQQLSSGANVLTF.

This clonotype was observed a handful of times. The chain recombines TRBV14 with TRBJ2-1; D unclear. This CDR3 has 12 residues. From germline, CDR1 is SGHDN and CDR2 FVKESK. Trimming removed 2 bases at V and 14 bases at J, with 13 bases between. CDR3 DNA sequence: TGTGCCAGCAGCCAACCCTCCGGCCTGGAGTTCTTC. Translated, it gives CASSQPSGLEFF.

This sequence joins TRBV7-2 and TRBJ1-1; 9 nucleotides match TRBD1. CDR1 and CDR2 (germline): SGHTA, FQGNSA. This CDR3 spans 15 amino acids. Losses at the gene ends were 5 bases for V and 4 bases for J; bases not matched to a gene: 8. CDR3 in DNA: TGTGCCAGCAGCCCCCGTCGACAGGGGGGCACTGAAGCTTTCTTT. Protein sequence: CASSPRRQGGTEAFF.

A few counts support this clonotype. The chain combines TRBV5-6 with TRBJ1-1; possibly TRBD1 for D (5 bases). V was trimmed by 4 bases and J by 5 bases, leaving 27 bases between them. Looked up from germline, CDR1 is SGHDT and CDR2 is YYEEEE. The CDR3 extends over 18 amino acids. Here the CDR3 DNA reads TGTGCCAGCAGCCCCGGGACCCGGGGCGAGAGAAGGAGGACTGAAGCTTTCTTT. Amino acids: CASSPGTRGERRRTEAFF.

This clonotype has a count of ten or more. The chain couples TRBV3-1 to TRBJ2-7; 12 bases match TRBD2. Germline V gene lookup returns CDR1 LGHDT and CDR2 YNNKEL (reference sequence). CDR3 length: 18 amino acids. Losses at the gene ends were 4 bases for V and 5 bases for J; bases not matched to a gene: 15. The CDR3 region has the DNA TGTGCCAGCAGCCCTTCACCTAACACTAGCGGGGGGAAAAACGAGCAGTACTTC. Translated: CASSPSPNTSGGKNEQYF.

The chain links TRBV5-1 to TRBJ2-3; 9 bases are shared with TRBD2. V lost 2 bases and J lost 4; bases outside the gene matches: 8. CDR1 and CDR2 from the germline V gene are SGHRS and YFSETQ. The CDR3 extends over 16 amino acids. Here the CDR3 DNA reads TGCGCCAGCAGCTTCCTTAGCGGGAGAGGATCAGATACGCAGTATTTT. It specifies CASSFLSGRGSDTQYF.

About this clonotype: One end of the junction is discordant with germline, which a read error may explain. This chain uses TRBV2 with TRBJ2-1, with 9 bases matching TRBD2. CDR3 size: 17 residues. Germline assignment: CDR1 SNHLY and CDR2 FYNNEI. CDR3 residues: CASSEARIAGVYNAQFF. The CDR3 DNA reads TGTGCCAGCAGTGAAGCTAGGATAGCGGGGGTCTACAATGCGCAGTTCTTC.

This clonotype was observed a few times. This sequence joins TRBV20-1 and TRBJ1-6; TRBD1 agrees at 8 bases. The CDR3 runs 14 residues. V gave up 6 bases and J gave up 12 bases; unmatched junction bases: 13. Germline loops: CDR1 DFQATT, CDR2 SNEGSKA (reference sequence). CDR3 in amino acids: CSAPTPGQAVPLHF. CDR3 sequence (DNA): TGCAGTGCCCCGACGCCGGGACAGGCTGTACCCCTCCACTTT.

The chain employs TRBV4-2 and TRBJ1-1; 10 bases agree with TRBD1. Trimming cost V 1 base and J 5 bases; bases outside gene matches: 4. The CDR3 totals 15 residues. Germline CDR1 reads LGHNA; CDR2 reads YNFKEQ. The CDR3 DNA is TGTGCCAGCAGCCAAGTTCGGACAGGGGGAACTGAAGCTTTCTTT. Translated: CASSQVRTGGTEAFF.

This clonotype was counted between two and nine times. The chain couples TRBV5-6 to TRBJ1-3; D gene ambiguous. V was clipped by 1 base and J by 4 bases, with 9 bases between them. Germline values: CDR1 SGHDT, CDR2 YYEEEE. This CDR3 comprises 14 residues. Here the CDR3 reads CASSLSRSGNTIYF. The CDR3 nucleotides are TGTGCCAGCAGCTTGTCCAGGTCCGGAAACACCATATATTTT.

This clonotype was detected only a few times. V is TRBV28 and J is TRBJ2-4, with TRBD2 identical over 9 bases. Germline V lookup: CDR1 MDHEN, CDR2 SYDVKM. The junction had 7 bases not matched to a gene; V was cut back by 5 bases and J by 8 bases. The CDR3 is made up of 14 amino acids. CDR3 nucleotides: TGTGCCAGCAGTCCTACCGGGACTAGCCACATTCAGTACTTC. It is translated as CASSPTGTSHIQYF.

This sequence joins TRBV12-3 or TRBV12-4 and TRBJ2-7; 10 nucleotides align to TRBD1. The trim removed 5 bases at V and 0 bases at J, leaving 7 bases unmatched. The length of the CDR3 is 16 residues. The CDR3: CASSPGQGISSYEQYF. The CDR3 DNA is TGTGCCAGCAGTCCGGGACAGGGGATAAGCTCCTACGAGCAGTACTTC.